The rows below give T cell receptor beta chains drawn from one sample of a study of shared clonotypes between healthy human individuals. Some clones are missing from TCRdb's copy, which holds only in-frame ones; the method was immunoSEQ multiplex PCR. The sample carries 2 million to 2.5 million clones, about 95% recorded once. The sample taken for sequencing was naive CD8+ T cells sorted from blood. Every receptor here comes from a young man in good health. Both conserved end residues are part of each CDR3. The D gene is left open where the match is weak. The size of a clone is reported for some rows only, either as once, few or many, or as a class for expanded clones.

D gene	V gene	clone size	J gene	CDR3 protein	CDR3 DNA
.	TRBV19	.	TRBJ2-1	CASSMEQGLNEQFF	TGTGCCAGTAGTATGGAACAGGGATTAAATGAGCAGTTCTTC
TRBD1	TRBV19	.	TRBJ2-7	CASSDRESSYEQYF	TGTGCCAGTAGCGACAGGGAGAGCTCCTACGAGCAGTACTTC
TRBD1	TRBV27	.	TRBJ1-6	CASSPDRFFSPLHF	TGTGCCAGCAGTCCGGACAGGTTTTTCTCACCCCTCCACTTT
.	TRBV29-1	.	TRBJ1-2	CSVDRPDYGYTF	TGCAGCGTTGATCGCCCTGACTATGGCTACACCTTC
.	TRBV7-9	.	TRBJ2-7	CASSLDRGLYEQYF	TGTGCCAGCAGCTTAGACCGGGGACTTTACGAGCAGTACTTC
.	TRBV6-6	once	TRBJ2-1	CASSLAGAYNEQFF	TGTGCCAGCAGTTTGGCAGGGGCCTACAATGAGCAGTTCTTC
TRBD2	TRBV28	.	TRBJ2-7	CASSLGLAHEQYF	TGTGCCAGCAGTTTAGGACTAGCTCACGAGCAGTACTTC
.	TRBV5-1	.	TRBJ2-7	CASSLDSYSYEQYF	TGCGCCAGCAGCTTGGACAGTTACTCCTACGAGCAGTACTTC
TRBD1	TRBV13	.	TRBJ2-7	CASIISGGAYEQYF	TGTGCCAGCATCATATCAGGGGGCGCCTACGAGCAGTACTTC
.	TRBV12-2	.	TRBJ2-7	CASRLGGGEPDYEQYF	TGTGCAAGTCGCTTAGGGGGAGGGGAACCAGACTACGAGCAGTACTTC
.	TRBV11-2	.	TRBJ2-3	CASSLASPQDTQYF	TGTGCCAGCAGCTTAGCAAGCCCCCAAGATACGCAGTATTTT
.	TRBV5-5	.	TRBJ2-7	CASSLGGLYYEQYF	TGTGCCAGCAGCCTGGGAGGCCTCTACTACGAGCAGTACTTC
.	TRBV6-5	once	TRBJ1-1	CASSYWAGGENTEAFF	TGTGCCAGCAGTTACTGGGCGGGAGGAGAGAACACTGAAGCTTTCTTT
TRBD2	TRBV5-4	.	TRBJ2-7	CASSYAGASYEQYF	TGTGCCAGCAGCTATGCGGGAGCTTCCTACGAGCAGTACTTC
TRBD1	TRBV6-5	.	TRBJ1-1	CASSPRQGWTEAFF	TGTGCCAGCAGTCCGCGACAGGGATGGACTGAAGCTTTCTTT
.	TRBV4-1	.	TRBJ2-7	CASSPSGTKDYEQYF	TGCGCCAGCAGCCCTTCGGGGACAAAAGACTACGAGCAGTACTTC
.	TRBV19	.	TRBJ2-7	CASSIDEEAYEQYF	TGTGCCAGTAGTATAGATGAGGAAGCCTACGAGCAGTACTTC
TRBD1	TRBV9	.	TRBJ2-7	CASSGEGTGELEQYF	TGTGCCAGCAGCGGAGAGGGGACAGGGGAACTAGAGCAGTACTTC
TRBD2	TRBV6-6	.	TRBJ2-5	CASSLFGRAEGTQYF	TGTGCCAGCAGTTTATTCGGGAGGGCCGAGGGGACCCAGTACTTC
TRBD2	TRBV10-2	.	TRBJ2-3	CASATSGRGADTQYF	TGCGCCAGCGCGACTAGCGGGAGGGGTGCAGATACGCAGTATTTT
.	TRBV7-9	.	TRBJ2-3	CASSLGAGGAVEDTQYF	TGTGCCAGCAGCTTAGGGGCAGGTGGTGCCGTTGAGGATACGCAGTATTTT
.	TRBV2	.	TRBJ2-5	CARGTAFQETQYF	TGTGCCCGCGGGACAGCTTTCCAAGAGACCCAGTACTTC